Shown below are 30 T cell receptor beta chains from a single sample sequenced in a study of response to subunit inactivated influenza vaccine. One entry per CDR3 protein results from TCRdb running MiXCR on the RT-PCR reads. The table lists about 570,000 distinct CDR3 sequences, roughly 12% of them singletons, with 8% to 13% in the top ten. The same specimen was also included in a second study, on T cells expressing NK-cell markers. That report adds: Making the TCR beta cDNA relied on 5'RACE template switching with UMIs.

The sequencing here drew on PBMCs from blood, taken on the day of vaccination. The receptors were sampled from a man between 50 and 59 years old who received an inactivated influenza vaccine.

This clonotype appeared a few times. The chain couples TRBV7-8 to TRBJ2-7; D may be TRBD1 or TRBD2 (5 bases each). The CDR3 totals 15 residues. The germline V gene has CDR1 SGHVS and CDR2 FQNEAQ. Trimming removed 5 bases at V and 4 bases at J, with 18 bases between. The CDR3 region has the DNA TGTGCCAGCAGCCCCGTTCAGGGAGCCGGGTACGAGCAGTACTTC. It is translated as CASSPVQGAGYEQYF.

In this sample, this clonotype turned up a few times. The genes are TRBV11-2 and TRBJ1-1; a possible D gene is TRBD1 (5 bases). Deletions cut 4 bases from V and 1 base from J, with 28 bases between. CDR3 length: 20 amino acids. Per the germline V gene, CDR1 is SGHAT and CDR2 is FQNNGV. The CDR3 region has the DNA TGTGCCAGCAGCTATATTATTACCGAGCGAGGCCAGGGCCCGAACACTGAAGCTTTCTTT. Amino acids: CASSYIITERGQGPNTEAFF.

This CDR3 reads CAIRDPGLAASGTQYF. The CDR3 DNA follows: TGTGCCATCAGGGACCCGGGACTAGCGGCCTCAGGTACCCAGTACTTC. The V gene is TRBV10-3, the J gene TRBJ2-5; 11 bases align to TRBD2. V dropped 6 bases and J dropped 8; count of bases not matched to a gene: 14. Germline V lookup: CDR1 ENHRY, CDR2 SYGVKD. The CDR3 is 16 amino acids.

This clonotype was counted a few times. This CDR3 is CASSLYGTTGNEQFF. In nucleotides, the CDR3 is TGCGCCAGCAGCTTGTACGGGACGACAGGAAATGAGCAGTTCTTC. The chain couples TRBV5-1 to TRBJ2-1; D possibly corresponds to TRBD1 (6 bases). CDR1 and CDR2 (germline): SGHRS, YFSETQ. Trimming removed 1 base at V and 7 bases at J, with 15 bases between. The CDR3 has 15 residues.

This clonotype was counted a few times. The chain links TRBV12-3 or TRBV12-4 to TRBJ2-7; unclear D gene. The CDR3 has 14 amino acids. V was pared by 3 bases and J by 2 bases, with 11 bases between. CDR3 sequence reads: CASSLWQSPYEQYF. The CDR3 bases are TGTGCCAGCAGTTTGTGGCAGTCGCCCTACGAGCAGTACTTC.

This clonotype was counted ten times or more. The chain combines TRBV5-1 with TRBJ2-1, with D uncertain. The CDR3 is 15 residues long. CDR1 is SGHRS, CDR2 YFSETQ, per germline. V lost 1 base to trimming and J lost 2 bases, with 10 bases between them. CDR3 region: CASSLSSNTYNEQFF. In DNA form, the CDR3 reads TGCGCCAGCAGCTTGTCCAGCAATACCTACAATGAGCAGTTCTTC.

This clonotype was observed a few times. The chain carries TRBV12-3 or TRBV12-4 and TRBJ1-4; TRBD1 aligns across 10 bases. With 8 bases clipped from V and 7 bases from J, the junction kept 7 bases outside the gene matches. The CDR3 is 14 residues long. The CDR3 coding sequence is TGTGCCAGCGGACAGGGGGGGAGAGCTGAAAAACTGTTTTTT. Translation: CASGQGGRAEKLFF.

This clonotype was observed a handful of times. The V gene is TRBV30, the J gene TRBJ2-3, with TRBD2 identical over 8 bases. The CDR3 covers 14 residues. Germline CDR1 and CDR2: GTSNPN and SVGIG (reference sequence). The ends lost 1 base at V and 6 bases at J; junction bases unmatched: 6. This chain's CDR3 is CAWSEGTRMDTQYF. The CDR3 DNA reads TGTGCCTGGAGTGAGGGGACTAGGATGGATACGCAGTATTTT.

This chain connects TRBV15 to TRBJ2-7; 7 positions match TRBD1. Trimming removed 0 bases from V and 7 bases from J; junction bases left unmatched: 9. This CDR3 has 15 residues. Germline CDR1 reads LNHNV; CDR2 reads YYDKDF (reference sequence). Here the CDR3 DNA reads TGTGCCACCAGCAGAGATCTTCCCCAGGGACAGGAGCAGTACTTC. Residues: CATSRDLPQGQEQYF.

The J gene is TRBJ2-2, the V gene TRBV20-1, with TRBD1 as a possible D gene (5 bases). The germline gives CDR1 DFQATT, CDR2 SNEGSKA (reference sequence). V was shortened by 4 bases and J by 4 bases, with 16 bases between the two germline ends. The CDR3 extends over 15 amino acids. The CDR3 here is CSAKGPQGSTGELFF. CDR3 in DNA: TGCAGTGCTAAAGGACCGCAGGGCAGCACCGGGGAGCTGTTTTTT.

This clonotype was counted ten times or more. This chain connects TRBV6-2 or TRBV6-3 to TRBJ2-1; no reliable D call. This CDR3 comprises 14 residues. V was shortened by 5 bases and J by 5 bases, with 13 bases between the two germline ends. Germline CDR1 reads MNHEY; CDR2 reads SVGEGT. The chain's CDR3 is CASSPLVGDNEQFF. The CDR3 DNA follows: TGTGCCAGCAGTCCCCTCGTTGGAGACAATGAGCAGTTCTTC.

This clonotype has a handful of counts. The chain carries TRBV2 and TRBJ2-3; perhaps TRBD1 as D (6 bases). The germline V gene encodes CDR1 SNHLY and CDR2 FYNNEI. The germline V and J ends were trimmed by 8 bases and 3 bases, with 15 bases remaining between them. This CDR3 is 14 amino acids long. CDR3 protein: CASGSQGYTDTQYF. CDR3 coding DNA: TGTGCCAGCGGGTCACAGGGTTATACAGATACGCAGTATTTT.

The J gene is TRBJ2-6, the V gene TRBV28; a possible D gene is TRBD2 (6 bases). From germline, CDR1 is MDHEN and CDR2 SYDVKM. CDR3 length equals 17 residues. Trimming removed 3 bases from V and 0 bases from J, with 12 bases in between. The CDR3 DNA follows: TGTGCCAGCAGTTTTCGGGGACTTCCCTCTGGGGCCAACGTCCTGACTTTC. The encoded protein is CASSFRGLPSGANVLTF.

The rearrangement joins TRBV20-1 to TRBJ2-4; the D gene is possibly TRBD1 (6 bases). In germline, CDR1 is DFQATT, CDR2 SNEGSKA (reference sequence). The CDR3 spans 14 residues. The V gene lost 5 bases and the J gene lost 0 bases, with 11 bases spanning the gap. The CDR3 sequence is CSAGTPLAKNIQYF. CDR3 nucleotide sequence: TGCAGTGCTGGGACACCACTAGCCAAAAACATTCAGTACTTC.

This rearrangement joins TRBV20-1 to TRBJ2-1; TRBD2 matches 10 bases. CDR1 is DFQATT and CDR2 is SNEGSKA in the germline V gene (reference sequence). V trimming: 7 bases; J trimming: 12 bases; junction bases outside the gene matches: 12. This CDR3 is built from 13 residues. The DNA of the CDR3 is TGCAGTGTTCCGACTAGCGGGTACGGATGGCAGTTCTTC. This encodes CSVPTSGYGWQFF.

In its sample, this clonotype was seen a few times. The chain has TRBV10-3 and TRBJ2-7, with TRBD1 matching over 10 bases. V dropped 4 bases and J dropped 2; count of bases not matched to a gene: 2. This CDR3 comprises 14 residues. Per germline, CDR1 ENHRY and CDR2 SYGVKD. CDR3 sequence (DNA): TGTGCCATCAGTGGTGGACAGGGGGCCTACGAGCAGTACTTC. Protein sequence: CAISGGQGAYEQYF.

This clonotype has at least ten counts. The chain carries TRBV12-3 or TRBV12-4 and TRBJ2-1; D might be TRBD1 (6 bases). Trimming left V 2 bases short and J 5 bases short, with 10 bases between. This CDR3 spans 14 amino acids. CDR3 sequence reads: CASSLPQGNNEQFF. CDR3 sequence (DNA): TGTGCCAGCAGTTTACCGCAGGGGAACAATGAGCAGTTCTTC.

The chain has TRBV15 and TRBJ1-1; D is ambiguous. V shed 1 base and J shed 1 base, with 16 bases lying between them. The CDR3 totals 17 residues. Germline CDR1 and CDR2: LNHNV and YYDKDF (reference sequence). The CDR3: CATSRGRGSSGNTEAFF. CDR3 bases: TGTGCCACCAGCAGAGGACGAGGATCCAGCGGGAACACTGAAGCTTTCTTT.

This chain uses TRBV5-5 with TRBJ2-5; 9 bases are shared with TRBD1. Germline lookup yields CDR1 SGHKS and CDR2 YYEKEE (reference sequence). This CDR3 comprises 16 residues. V trimming: 5 bases; J trimming: 3 bases; junction bases outside the gene matches: 11. CDR3 sequence: CASSWEEGQGEETQYF. CDR3 nucleotide sequence: TGTGCCAGCAGTTGGGAGGAGGGACAGGGTGAAGAGACCCAGTACTTC. The entire variable domain, with the rest obtained from reference TRBV5-5 and TRBJ2-5, is as follows: DAGVTQSPTHLIKTRGQQVTLRCSPISGHKSVSWYQQVLGQGPQFIFQYYEKEERGRGNFPDRFSARQFPNYSSELNVNALLLGDSALYLCASSWEEGQGEETQYFGPGTRLLVL.

Only a few counts were recorded for this clonotype. The chain has TRBV7-2 and TRBJ2-1; D is unclear. This CDR3 region has 12 residues. The germline gives CDR1 SGHTA, CDR2 FQGNSA. V was clipped by 6 bases and J by 10 bases, with 13 bases between them. In DNA form, the CDR3 reads TGTGCCAGCAGTCCGCGTCAGTTGGAGCAGTTCTTC. It is translated as CASSPRQLEQFF.

The chain carries TRBV29-1 and TRBJ1-1; the D is unclear. CDR3 length: 11 residues. The ends were cut back, 1 base at V and 10 bases at J, with 10 bases in the middle. CDR1 and CDR2 from the germline V gene are SQVTM and ANQGSEA. The CDR3 nucleotides are TGCAGCGTTGAAGGGACTGCCATAGCTTTCTTT. The encoded protein is CSVEGTAIAFF.

The chain couples TRBV28 to TRBJ2-1; tentatively, D is TRBD2 (5 bases). V lost 4 bases and J lost 1, with 17 bases in between. CDR3 size: 17 residues. CDR1 and CDR2 from the germline V gene are MDHEN and SYDVKM. CDR3 bases: TGTGCCAGCAGTTCGCCCCAACTAGTCCTTTCCTACAATGAGCAGTTCTTC. Translating it yields CASSSPQLVLSYNEQFF.

The rearrangement joins TRBV4-3 to TRBJ1-2, with 8 bases that match TRBD1. J lost 2 bases, V lost 3 bases, and 2 bases had no gene match. This CDR3 has 14 amino acids. The V gene's germline CDR1 is LGHNA and CDR2 YSLEER. Here the CDR3 DNA reads TGCGCCAGCAGCCACCGACAGGGGAACTATGGCTACACCTTC. Translation gives CASSHRQGNYGYTF.

The V and J genes are TRBV11-2 and TRBJ2-2; TRBD2 agrees at 10 bases. Germline V gene data show CDR1 as SGHAT and CDR2 as FQNNGV. V was pared by 5 bases and J by 0 bases, with 9 bases of the junction left unmatched. CDR3 size: 18 residues. In nucleotides, the CDR3 is TGTGCCAGCAGCCAGAGAGCGGGAGGGCCCGCGAACACCGGGGAGCTGTTTTTT. Translated: CASSQRAGGPANTGELFF.

This clonotype was seen more than once but under ten times. This chain links TRBV4-3 with TRBJ2-7; TRBD2 agrees at 15 bases. V was pared by 4 bases and J by 0 bases, with 1 base of the junction left unmatched. Germline lookup yields CDR1 LGHNA and CDR2 YSLEER. This CDR3 region has 16 residues. This CDR3 is CASSPGLAGGSYEQYF. The CDR3 DNA is TGCGCCAGCAGCCCGGGACTAGCGGGAGGCTCCTACGAGCAGTACTTC.

The V call is TRBV5-1, the J call TRBJ2-1, with 11 bases fitting TRBD2. The J segment lost 7 bases and the V segment lost 0 bases, leaving 6 bases of the junction unmatched. CDR1 and CDR2 from the germline V gene are SGHRS and YFSETQ. The CDR3 spans 16 residues. CDR3 in DNA: TGCGCCAGCAGCTTGGTGGCCGGGACTAGCGGAAATGAGCAGTTCTTC. This gives the protein CASSLVAGTSGNEQFF.

CDR3 residues: CASRAGGRSDEQFF. The CDR3, as DNA: TGTGCCAGCAGGGCAGGGGGCAGGTCCGATGAGCAGTTCTTC. The J gene is TRBJ2-1, the V gene TRBV12-3 or TRBV12-4, with 8 bases matching TRBD1. The length of the CDR3 is 14 residues. Trimming took 6 bases from V and 8 from J; bases not matched to a gene: 9.

This clonotype occurred a few times. CDR3 sequence (DNA): TGTGCCAGCAGCATCCCGCCAGACAGACCCCTCCACTTT. Encoded protein: CASSIPPDRPLHF. The rearrangement joins TRBV7-9 to TRBJ1-6; maybe TRBD1 (5 bases). The length of the CDR3 is 13 residues. Germline V gene data show CDR1 as SEHNR and CDR2 as FQNEAQ (reference sequence). Deletions cut 5 bases from V and 12 bases from J, with 14 bases between.

This clonotype was observed a handful of times. The chain uses TRBV25-1 and TRBJ2-4; 7 nucleotides align to TRBD1. CDR1 MGHDK and CDR2 SYGVNS come from the germline V gene. This CDR3 comprises 15 residues. V gave up 1 base and J gave up 6 bases; unmatched junction bases: 6. The CDR3 region is CASSESGQSTNIQYF. CDR3 bases: TGTGCCAGCAGTGAATCGGGACAGAGCACAAACATTCAGTACTTC. Full variable domain (missing parts from reference TRBV25-1 and TRBJ2-4): EADIYQTPRYLVIGTGKKITLECSQTMGHDKMYWYQQDPGMELHLIHYSYGVNSTEKGDLSSESTVSRIRTEHFPLTLESARPSHTSQYLCASSESGQSTNIQYFGAGTRLSVL.

This clonotype was detected a few times. The chain recombines TRBV6-1 with TRBJ2-5; possible D gene TRBD2, 6 bases. Per germline, CDR1 MNHNS and CDR2 SASEGT. V gave up 2 bases and J gave up 4 bases, with 11 bases separating them. This CDR3 is 14 amino acids long. The CDR3 sequence: CASSEFGGVETQYF. The CDR3 nucleotides are TGTGCCAGCAGTGAATTCGGGGGTGTAGAGACCCAGTACTTC.